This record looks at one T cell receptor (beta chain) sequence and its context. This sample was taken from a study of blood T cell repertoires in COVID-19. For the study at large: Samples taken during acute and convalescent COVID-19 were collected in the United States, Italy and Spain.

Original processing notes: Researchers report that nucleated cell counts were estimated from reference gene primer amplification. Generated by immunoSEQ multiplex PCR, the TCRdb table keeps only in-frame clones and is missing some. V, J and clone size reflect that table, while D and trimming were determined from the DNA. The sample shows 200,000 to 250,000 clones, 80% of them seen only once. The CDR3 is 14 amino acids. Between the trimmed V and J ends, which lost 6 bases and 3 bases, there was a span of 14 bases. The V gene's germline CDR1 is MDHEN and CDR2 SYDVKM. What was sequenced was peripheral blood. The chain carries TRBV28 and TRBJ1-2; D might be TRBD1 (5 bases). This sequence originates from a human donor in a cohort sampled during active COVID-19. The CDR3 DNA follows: TGTGCCAGCAGCCCCATAGGGGAGGACTATGGCTACACCTTC. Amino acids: CASSPIGEDYGYTF.